This TCR beta chain was identified during a study of blood T cells in healthy people across ages. General study points: Donors of long life had a larger count of naive CD4+ cells and greater diversity than aged donors. With age, beta diversity per million T cells declined roughly linearly, significantly by around 43.

Germline lookup yields CDR1 LGHNA and CDR2 YNFKEQ. The CDR3 has 16 amino acids. Trimming pared 3 bases from V and 5 bases from J, leaving 19 bases between. Concerning this clonotype itself: Its antigen is as yet unknown.

For the second PCR, which ran for roughly 6 to 11 cycles, a sample-barcoded 5' primer and a J-beta primer mix were used. MiXCR, run by TCRdb on the 5' RACE reads, gives a single entry per CDR3 protein. The sample consists of 1.4 million to 1.5 million distinct CDR3 sequences, around two fifths of them appearing once. Sequenced material: blood. The rearrangement links TRBV4-2 to TRBJ1-1, with D tentatively TRBD1 (6 bases). The TCR comes from a woman aged 18-29 years in good health. CDR3 coding DNA: TGTGCCAGCAGCCAGCGGACAGCCGGCGGGTGGACTGAAGCTTTCTTT. Translation: CASSQRTAGGWTEAFF.